This TCR beta chain was sequenced for a study of CD8+CD57+ T cells in acquired aplastic anemia. Study in general: On average, sorted CD4+ and CD8+ cells gave 3.2 ug of DNA.

Looked up from germline, CDR1 is LGHDT and CDR2 is YNNKEL (reference sequence). This CDR3 spans 15 amino acids. Patients chosen for sequencing had shown CD8+CD57+ cell expansion by flow cytometry. The TCR beta profiling, which covered VDJ combination and CDR3 sequence, was carried out using genomic DNA as the template. A single record per CDR3 protein comes from TCRdb applying MiXCR to the reads. This table has a few hundred thousand distinct CDR3 sequences, almost 50% appearing once. In this sample, this clonotype turned up many times. As yet, its antigen is unknown. Germline is not matched at one junction end, which may reflect a read error. General study results and limits: The CD8+ Simpson's diversity of patients and controls was not significantly different.

The receptor's source is a human donor with aplastic anemia. The source material was sorted CD4+, CD8+, or CD8+CD57+ T cells (not recorded which) from PBMCs. The chain joins TRBV3-1 to TRBJ1-1; TRBD1 matches at 7 bases. CDR3 residues: CASSQEEGQSTKGVF. The CDR3 bases are TGTGCCAGCAGCCAAGAAGAGGGACAGTCTACGAAAGGGGTCTTT.